What follows describes a single T cell receptor beta chain. The clone's antigen remains unknown. No quality values exist for individual bases; no much larger clone is one base distant. These data are taken from a study of regulatory T cells in long-lasting Graves disease (dated by TCRdb to the early 2020s). A note on the overall study: Persistent Graves' disease was defined as antithyroid drug treatment for over 5 years with persistently positive TSH receptor autoantibodies. The study was registered as a clinical trial and conducted in China. Antithyroid drugs had been taken for about 9.7 years on average by persistent Graves' disease patients in the clinical cohort. A total of roughly 35 samples underwent TCR sequencing: about 13 from persistent and some 20 from newly diagnosed Graves' disease patients. This study used TCR sequencing and RNA sequencing of peripheral blood to compare persistent Graves' disease patients against newly diagnosed Graves' disease patients.

Interpreted using the paper, the time point label stands for: persistent/refractory GD, antithyroid drugs over 5 years with positive TRAb. For both TCR sequencing and RNA sequencing, RNA was extracted from PBMCs in TRIzol. Graves' disease was diagnosed according to American Thyroid Association guidelines. Patients were recruited from an endocrinology department in Xi'an, China. Each patient gave about 10 milliliters of peripheral blood, collected in an EDTA anticoagulant tube. Ficoll Paque Plus density gradient separation was used to isolate PBMCs, and no further T cell sorting was performed. An Agilent 2100 Bioanalyzer and agarose gel were used to assess RNA quality, and a NanoDrop 2000 was used to measure RNA concentration. The library was obtained by multiplex PCR. The reads were generated on an Illumina HiSeq 4000. TCR beta libraries were built with iRepertoire HTBI primers and Arm-PCR amplification of CDR3 regions. Before sequencing, the PCR products underwent gel purification. Per the source publication's procedure: Gene usage analysis of CDR3 amino acid clonotypes used the 50 to 70 TRBV and around 13 TRBJ segments found across samples. COPE and FqMerger were used to merge filtered high-quality paired reads into contigs. Contigs were aligned with BLAST to IMGT TRBV, TRBD and TRBJ reference genes, and CDR3 was defined per IMGT. Clonotypes above 0.1% frequency were classified as highly expanded clones. Repertoire diversity was measured by Shannon entropy, and V-J evenness by the Gini coefficient. A clonotype found in more than one individual was treated as public. TCRdb handled the public reads itself, with Q25 trimming in fastp and clone calling in MiXCR, and kept productive beta chains. Rows with one shared CDR3 protein collapse into an entry with the most common genes and DNA. It is TCRdb's table, rather than the study itself, that gives the V and J calls and clone size. In all, the sample holds around 460,000 distinct CDR3 sequences, and approximately 22% of those were seen once. The ten top clones hold under 15% of the sample.

Germline trimming: 6 bases from V, 10 bases from J; junction bases outside gene matches: 7. Reading from cysteine to phenylalanine, the CDR3 counts 14 amino acids. Solely the CDR3 DNA is kept, with 42 bases framed from the first base. Reading the germline V gene gives CDR1 MDHEN and CDR2 SYDVKM. The paper's findings and limits, for the study overall: The authors acknowledged the small sample size as a limitation that may reduce accuracy. Sequencing and analysis were limited to the TCR beta chain. Patients with persistent disease shared more public clonotypes (about 2,900) than newly diagnosed patients did (966). Persistent disease showed preferential use of TRBV28, TRBJ1-2 and TRBJ2-5, whereas newly diagnosed disease favored TRBV20-1 and TRBJ2-1. Lower TCR Shannon entropy and fewer highly expanded clones were observed in persistent Graves' disease patients than in newly diagnosed patients, which suggested clonal expansion. Peripheral blood alone was examined, since thyroid tissue, which constituted the primary lesion, could not be accessed.

This sample comprised peripheral blood mononuclear cells (PBMCs), obtained when the disease was refractory, from a patient treated with antithyroid drugs. The chain joins TRBV28 to TRBJ1-6; 9 central nucleotides agree with TRBD1. This receptor was identified in a female donor with Graves disease. The DNA is as follows: TGTGCCAGCAGGGGTGGGACAGGGAGCTCACCCCTCCACTTT. Protein translation: CASRGGTGSSPLHF.